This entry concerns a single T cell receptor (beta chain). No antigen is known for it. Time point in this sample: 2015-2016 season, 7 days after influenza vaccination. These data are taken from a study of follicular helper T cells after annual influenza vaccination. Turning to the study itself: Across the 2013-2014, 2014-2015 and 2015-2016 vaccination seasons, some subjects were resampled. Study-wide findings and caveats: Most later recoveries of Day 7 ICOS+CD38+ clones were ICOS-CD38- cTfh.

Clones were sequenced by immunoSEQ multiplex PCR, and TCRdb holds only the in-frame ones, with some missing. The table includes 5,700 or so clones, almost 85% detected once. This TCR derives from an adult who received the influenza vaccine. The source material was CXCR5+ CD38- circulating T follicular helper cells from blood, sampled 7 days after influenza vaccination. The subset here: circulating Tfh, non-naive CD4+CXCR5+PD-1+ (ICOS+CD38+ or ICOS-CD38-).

CDR3 coding DNA: TGTGCCAGCAGCTTGTTTGGGAACACCGGGGAGCTGTTTTTT. Translation gives CASSLFGNTGELFF. The chain joins TRBV5-4 to TRBJ2-2; D remains unclear. The CDR3 runs to 14 residues. Trimming removed 1 base at V and 1 base at J, with 5 bases between. Germline V gene sequence: CDR1 SGHNT, CDR2 YYREEE (reference sequence).